A single sample is the source of the 23 T cell receptor beta chains below, sequenced in a study of blood T cell repertoires in COVID-19. The protocol was immunoSEQ multiplex PCR, while the TCRdb copy is restricted to in-frame clones and leaves out a portion. The sample carries around 32,000 clones, approximately 95% recorded once. The sequenced sample consisted of peripheral blood. All receptors come from a male donor with active COVID-19.

This chain links TRBV4-1 with TRBJ2-2, with 12 positions matching TRBD2. Germline V gene lookup returns CDR1 MGHRA and CDR2 YSYEKL. V lost 0 bases, J lost 6 bases, and 11 bases stayed unmatched. CDR3 length: 19 amino acids. In DNA form, the CDR3 reads TGCGCCAGCAGCCAAGAGTCTAGCGGGGGGGCTCGGGGCGCCGGGGAGCTGTTTTTT. Its protein product is CASSQESSGGARGAGELFF.

The chain carries TRBV2 and TRBJ2-3, with 8 bases identical to TRBD2. The J segment lost 0 bases and the V segment lost 3 bases, leaving 14 bases of the junction unmatched. The CDR3 spans 19 residues. Germline CDR1 SNHLY, CDR2 FYNNEI. The CDR3 sequence: CASSDGLAGWETSTDTQYF. DNA of the CDR3: TGTGCCAGCAGTGACGGTCTAGCGGGTTGGGAAACTAGCACAGATACGCAGTATTTT.

The V gene is TRBV5-1, the J gene TRBJ1-1; D may be TRBD1 (6 bases). There are 14 residues in the CDR3. The V gene lost 5 bases and the J gene lost 2 bases, with 13 bases spanning the gap. In germline, CDR1 is SGHRS, CDR2 YFSETQ. The CDR3: CASRTQGSNTEAFF. The CDR3 DNA is TGCGCCAGCAGGACACAGGGATCTAACACTGAAGCTTTCTTT.

The rearrangement uses TRBV19 and TRBJ1-3; 8 bases align to TRBD1. The CDR3 covers 14 residues. Germline values: CDR1 LNHDA, CDR2 SQIVND (reference sequence). Trimming at V came to 7 bases and at J to 8 bases, leaving 10 bases not matched to a gene. The CDR3 protein is CASTRQGASDTIYF. The CDR3 DNA follows: TGTGCCAGTACCCGGCAGGGGGCATCGGACACCATATATTTT.

CDR3 in DNA: TGCGCCAGCAGTCGGGACACTAATCAGCCCCAGCATTTT. This encodes CASSRDTNQPQHF. The V gene is TRBV5-1, the J gene TRBJ1-5; TRBD1 is a possible D gene (6 bases). Germline-derived CDR1 and CDR2 are SGHRS and YFSETQ. CDR3 size: 13 residues. The germline V and J ends were trimmed by 5 bases and 4 bases, with 10 bases remaining between them.

The chain is built from TRBV11-2 and TRBJ2-7; perhaps TRBD2 as D (6 bases). Per the germline V gene, CDR1 is SGHAT and CDR2 is FQNNGV. The length of the CDR3 is 14 residues. Between the trimmed V and J ends, which lost 7 bases and 2 bases, there was a span of 15 bases. CDR3 sequence (DNA): TGTGCCAGCACCCAATCACGCGGGGCCTACGAGCAGTACTTC. Amino acid sequence: CASTQSRGAYEQYF.

The chain has TRBV6-6 and TRBJ1-4; unclear D gene. The CDR3 runs to 15 residues. Trimming took off 5 bases at V and 3 bases at J, with 13 bases between the two ends. Germline V lookup: CDR1 MNHNY, CDR2 SVGAGI (reference sequence). The CDR3 protein is CASSRPESANEKLFF. In DNA, the CDR3 is TGTGCCAGCAGTCGGCCCGAGTCTGCTAATGAAAAACTGTTTTTT.

The V and J genes are TRBV18 and TRBJ2-6; D unresolved. The CDR3 consists of 14 residues. The V and J ends lost 6 bases and 4 bases respectively, with 10 bases between them. Germline loops: CDR1 KGHSH, CDR2 LQKENI. The CDR3 nucleotides are TGTGCCAGCTCCCCCGTTTCGGGGGCCAACGTCCTGACTTTC. This sequence encodes CASSPVSGANVLTF.

The DNA for the CDR3 is TGTGCCAGCTCACCAAGCCGTGAGAGCAAGACCCAGTACTTC. Protein product: CASSPSRESKTQYF. The chain couples TRBV18 to TRBJ2-5; D is unresolved. CDR1 KGHSH and CDR2 LQKENI come from the germline V gene. V was cut by 2 bases and J by 6 bases, with 13 bases left in between. This CDR3 has 14 amino acids.

The chain recombines TRBV11-3 with TRBJ2-2; D uncertain. V was trimmed by 1 base and J by 0 bases, leaving 18 bases between them. Germline V CDR1 and CDR2: SGHNT, YENEEA. The length of the CDR3 is 19 residues. CDR3: CASSLGFVPGRANTGELFF. The CDR3, as DNA: TGTGCCAGCAGCTTAGGTTTTGTCCCAGGAAGAGCGAACACCGGGGAGCTGTTTTTT.

This clone was seen once. This chain links TRBV12-3 or TRBV12-4 with TRBJ1-4; no definite D call. This CDR3 has 13 amino acids. The V end lost 8 bases, the J end lost 0 bases, and 7 bases lay between the germline ends. The CDR3 spells CASSRTTNEKLFF. Here the CDR3 DNA reads TGTGCCAGCTCGAGGACAACTAATGAAAAACTGTTTTTT.

This rearrangement joins TRBV6-5 to TRBJ1-2; the D is unclear. The length of the CDR3 is 13 residues. Germline V gene lookup returns CDR1 MNHEY and CDR2 SVGAGI. V shed 6 bases and J shed 6 bases, with 14 bases lying between them. The DNA of the CDR3 is TGTGCCAGCAGACTTGTGGGAGGTCATGGCTACACCTTC. Encoded protein: CASRLVGGHGYTF.

The chain couples TRBV7-9 to TRBJ1-1; D remains unclear. Deletions cut 5 bases from V and 1 base from J, with 14 bases between. The germline V gene has CDR1 SEHNR and CDR2 FQNEAQ (reference sequence). CDR3 length: 15 amino acids. The CDR3 nucleotides are TGTGCCAGCAGCCCTGCGGGCCACCAGAACACTGAAGCTTTCTTT. Translated, it gives CASSPAGHQNTEAFF. Drawing the rest from reference TRBV7-9 and TRBJ1-1, the complete variable domain is DTGVSQNPRHKITKRGQNVTFRCDPISEHNRLYWYRQTLGQGPEFLTYFQNEAQLEKSRLLSDRFSAERPKGSFSTLEIQRTEQGDSAMYLCASSPAGHQNTEAFFGQGTRLTVV.

This chain joins TRBV7-8 and TRBJ1-1; maybe TRBD1 (6 bases). Germline lookup yields CDR1 SGHVS and CDR2 FQNEAQ. This CDR3 comprises 13 residues. Deletions cut 1 base from V and 7 bases from J, with 10 bases between. The CDR3 here is CASSLGRTVEAFF. The DNA for the CDR3 is TGTGCCAGCAGCTTAGGAAGGACAGTTGAAGCTTTCTTT.

The V call is TRBV7-2, the J call TRBJ1-3; D unclear. V was cut by 2 bases and J by 1 base, with 6 bases left in between. The CDR3 length is 14 residues. Germline V lookup: CDR1 SGHTA, CDR2 FQGNSA. The CDR3 sequence is CASSLNLSGNTIYF. CDR3 DNA sequence: TGTGCCAGCAGCTTAAACCTATCTGGAAACACCATATATTTT. Together with reference TRBV7-2 and TRBJ1-3, the CDR3 gives the full variable domain: GAGVSQSPSNKVTEKGKDVELRCDPISGHTALYWYRQSLGQGLEFLIYFQGNSAPDKSGLPSDRFSAERTGGSVSTLTIQRTQQEDSAVYLCASSLNLSGNTIYFGEGSWLTVV.

The gene calls are TRBV7-9 and TRBJ2-5; D possibly corresponds to TRBD1 (5 bases). CDR1 SEHNR and CDR2 FQNEAQ come from the germline V gene (reference sequence). The CDR3 contains 14 residues. V was cut by 0 bases and J by 5 bases, with 10 bases left in between. The CDR3 protein is CASSLAGVGETQYF. DNA for the CDR3: TGTGCCAGCAGCTTAGCAGGGGTAGGGGAGACCCAGTACTTC.

This clone was counted between two and nine times. The CDR3 spells CASSHGTAAQWSYNEQFF. The CDR3 DNA reads TGTGCCAGTAGTCACGGGACAGCGGCTCAGTGGTCCTACAATGAGCAGTTCTTC. The chain couples TRBV19 to TRBJ2-1; 7 bases map to TRBD1. The CDR3 is 18 amino acids. Unmatched junction bases numbered 14, after V lost 5 bases and J lost 1 base. Germline V lookup: CDR1 LNHDA, CDR2 SQIVND (reference sequence). The variable domain in full, with the rest retrieved from reference TRBV19 and TRBJ2-1, is DGGITQSPKYLFRKEGQNVTLSCEQNLNHDAMYWYRQDPGQGLRLIYYSQIVNDFQKGDIAEGYSVSREKKESFPLTVTSAQKNPTAFYLCASSHGTAAQWSYNEQFFGPGTRLTVL.

The genes are TRBV7-2 and TRBJ1-1, with 7 bases fitting TRBD1. V gave up 5 bases and J gave up 7 bases; unmatched junction bases: 7. Germline-derived CDR1 and CDR2 are SGHTA and FQGNSA. The CDR3 totals 13 residues. The CDR3 DNA reads TGTGCCAGCAGCACCCCGACAGGGAGTGAAGCTTTCTTT. Its protein is CASSTPTGSEAFF.

The chain uses TRBV4-1 and TRBJ1-2; D unclear. Germline values: CDR1 MGHRA, CDR2 YSYEKL. The CDR3 runs to 13 residues. The V end lost 1 base, the J end lost 5 bases, and 8 bases lay between the germline ends. In DNA, the CDR3 is TGCGCCAGCAGCCAAGGAGATCCATATGGCTACACCTTC. Residues: CASSQGDPYGYTF.

This chain links TRBV20-1 with TRBJ2-1; no clear D. Between the trimmed V and J ends, which lost 3 bases and 10 bases, there was a span of 10 bases. Germline lookup yields CDR1 DFQATT and CDR2 SNEGSKA (reference sequence). The CDR3 loop spans 11 amino acids. The CDR3 sequence: CSAREWSEQFF. CDR3 nucleotide sequence: TGCAGTGCTAGGGAGTGGTCAGAGCAGTTCTTC.

V usage is TRBV6-5 and J usage is TRBJ1-1, with no clear D. Germline V gene lookup returns CDR1 MNHEY and CDR2 SVGAGI. This CDR3 comprises 15 residues. V was clipped by 9 bases and J by 3 bases, with 20 bases between them. CDR3: CASKRVFDVYTEAFF. In nucleotides, the CDR3 is TGTGCCAGTAAGAGGGTCTTCGACGTTTACACTGAAGCTTTCTTT.

The chain has TRBV11-2 and TRBJ2-4, with a weak D call TRBD1 (5 bases). V gave up 4 bases and J gave up 3 bases, with 10 bases separating them. This CDR3 region has 14 residues. CDR1 is SGHAT, CDR2 FQNNGV, per germline. CDR3 sequence (DNA): TGTGCCAGCAGCTCTAGACAGATCAAAAACATTCAGTACTTC. Translated: CASSSRQIKNIQYF.

Details on this clone: The identical CDR3 is also encoded by other nucleotide sequences in the sample. The chain employs TRBV6-6 and TRBJ2-7, with a possible D match to TRBD1 (7 bases). Deletions cut 2 bases from V and 2 bases from J, with 13 bases between. The CDR3 extends over 15 amino acids. Germline assignment: CDR1 MNHNY and CDR2 SVGAGI (reference sequence). This CDR3 is CASSYGQGGTYEQYF. The CDR3 nucleotides read TGTGCCAGCAGTTACGGGCAGGGGGGTACCTACGAGCAGTACTTC.